This entry concerns a single T cell receptor (beta chain). What it binds is not known. V shed 1 base and J shed 12 bases, with 7 bases lying between them. The germline V gene has CDR1 SGHDN and CDR2 FVKESK. The CDR3 runs to 11 residues. TCRdb's table, derived via immunoSEQ multiplex PCR, lists solely in-frame clones and lacks some. The sample carries 2,500,000 or so clones, 90% to 95% recorded once. The study enrolled healthy HIV-negative adults without recent acute infections or vaccinations as donors. Splitting the CD4+ cells yielded a CD45RA+ naive subset and a CD45RA-negative memory subset. These data belong to a study of shared clonotypes between healthy human individuals. Background on the study: The composition of the donors was a couple of women and three men aged 18 to 49.

Broader study findings: Rarefaction analysis demonstrated incomplete sorted-subset sequencing notwithstanding large depth.

This receptor was taken from a man aged 18 to 35 in good health. Some clones in this sample may be carry-over from other donors' samples. Material: naive CD4+ T cells from PBMCs. Subset in this sample: CD45RA+ positively selected. The chain combines TRBV14 with TRBJ2-1; tentatively, D is TRBD1 or TRBD2 (5 bases each). The CDR3 sequence: CASSQVGPQFF. CDR3 DNA sequence: TGTGCCAGCAGCCAAGTGGGACCGCAGTTCTTC.